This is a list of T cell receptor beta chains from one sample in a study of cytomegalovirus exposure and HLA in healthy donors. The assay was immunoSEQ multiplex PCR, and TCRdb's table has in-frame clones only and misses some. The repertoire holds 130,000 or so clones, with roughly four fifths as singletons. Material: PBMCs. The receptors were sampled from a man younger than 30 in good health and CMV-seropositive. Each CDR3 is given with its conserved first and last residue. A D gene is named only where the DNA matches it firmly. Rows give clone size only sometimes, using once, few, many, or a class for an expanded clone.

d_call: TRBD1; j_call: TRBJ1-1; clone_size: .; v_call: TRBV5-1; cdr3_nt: TGCGCCAGCAGTCGGACAGGGGCGAGAGAGTTCACTGAAGCTTTCTTT; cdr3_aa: CASSRTGAREFTEAFF
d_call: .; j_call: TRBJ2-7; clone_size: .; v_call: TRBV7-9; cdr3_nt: TGTGCCAGCAGCCCCCCCCAGGCCGGGGACTACGAGCAGTACTTC; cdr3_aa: CASSPPQAGDYEQYF
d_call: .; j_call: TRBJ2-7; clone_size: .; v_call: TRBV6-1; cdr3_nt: TGTGCCAGCAGTGACTGGCAGCGGTCCTACGAGCAGTACTTC; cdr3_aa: CASSDWQRSYEQYF
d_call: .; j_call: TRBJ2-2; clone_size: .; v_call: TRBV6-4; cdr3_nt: TGTGCCAGCAGTGACCAGGCCCCAGGGGTCGGCGGGGAGCTGTTTTTT; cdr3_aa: CASSDQAPGVGGELFF
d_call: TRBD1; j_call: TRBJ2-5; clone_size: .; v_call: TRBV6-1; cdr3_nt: TGTGCCAGCAGTGAAGACCGACAGGGGGTAAAAAAGACCCAGTACTTC; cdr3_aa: CASSEDRQGVKKTQYF
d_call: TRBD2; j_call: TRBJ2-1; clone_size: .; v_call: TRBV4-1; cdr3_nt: TGCGCCAGCAGCCAAGGCCCCGCTAGCGGGCGTTTAGAGCAGTTCTTC; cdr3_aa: CASSQGPASGRLEQFF
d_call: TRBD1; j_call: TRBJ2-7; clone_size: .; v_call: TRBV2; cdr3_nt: TGTGCCAGCAGTCGGCCGGACAGGGACTTCTACGCCTACGAGCAGTACTTC; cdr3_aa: CASSRPDRDFYAYEQYF
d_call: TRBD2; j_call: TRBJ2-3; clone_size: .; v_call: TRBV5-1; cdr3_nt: TGCGCCAGCAGCACCGGACTAGCGGGAGATACGCAGTATTTT; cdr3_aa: CASSTGLAGDTQYF
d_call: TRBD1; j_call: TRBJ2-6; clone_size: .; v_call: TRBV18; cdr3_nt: TGTGCCAGCACATTTGCCGGACAGGGGGCGATAGGGGCCAACGTCCTGACTTTC; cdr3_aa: CASTFAGQGAIGANVLTF
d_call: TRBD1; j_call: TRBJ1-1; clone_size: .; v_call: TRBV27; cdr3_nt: TGTGCCAGCAGTTTTGAGGGGACAGGTGCCGAAGCTTTCTTT; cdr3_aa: CASSFEGTGAEAFF
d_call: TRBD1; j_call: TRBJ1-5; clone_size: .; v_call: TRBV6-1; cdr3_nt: TGTGCCAGCAGTGAAAGGGGGACAGAGGGGCAGCATTTT; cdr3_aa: CASSERGTEGQHF
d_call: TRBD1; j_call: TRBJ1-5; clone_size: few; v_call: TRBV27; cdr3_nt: TGTGCCAGCAGAACCGGGACAGGGAAGTATCAGCCCCAGCATTTT; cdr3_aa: CASRTGTGKYQPQHF
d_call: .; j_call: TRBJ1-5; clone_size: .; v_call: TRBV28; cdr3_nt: TGTGCCAGCAGTACCATTGACAGGTTCAATCAGCCCCAGCATTTT; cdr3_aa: CASSTIDRFNQPQHF
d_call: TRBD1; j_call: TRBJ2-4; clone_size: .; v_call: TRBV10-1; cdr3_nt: TGCGCCAGCAGTGGACAGGGGGCTTGTAGACTCAAAAACATTCAGTACTTC; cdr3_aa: CASSGQGACRLKNIQYF
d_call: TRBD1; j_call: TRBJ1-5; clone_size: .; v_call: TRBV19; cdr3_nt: TGTGCCAGTAGTATGGGCTCAGGGGGCGAGAGCAATCAGCCCCAGCATTTT; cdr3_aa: CASSMGSGGESNQPQHF
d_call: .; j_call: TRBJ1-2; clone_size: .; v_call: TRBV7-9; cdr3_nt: TGTGCCAGCAGCTTTGGCGCGGGGAACTATGGCTACACCTTC; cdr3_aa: CASSFGAGNYGYTF
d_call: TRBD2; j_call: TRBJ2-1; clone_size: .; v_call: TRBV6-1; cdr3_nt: TGTGCCAGCAGTGCCTACAGACTAGCGGGAGGGAGTGAGCAGTTCTTC; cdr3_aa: CASSAYRLAGGSEQFF
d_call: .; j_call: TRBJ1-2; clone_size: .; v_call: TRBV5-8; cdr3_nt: TGTGCCAGCAGCTTGGCCGCCCCCCAGGGGCTCTATGGCTACACCTTC; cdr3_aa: CASSLAAPQGLYGYTF
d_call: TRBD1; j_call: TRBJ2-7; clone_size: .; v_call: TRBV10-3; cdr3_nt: TGTGCCATCAGTGGGACGGGACAGGGCTACGAGCAGTACTTC; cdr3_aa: CAISGTGQGYEQYF
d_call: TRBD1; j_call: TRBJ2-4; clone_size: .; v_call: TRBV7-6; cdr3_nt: TGTGCCAGCAGCCCGGGGACAGGGAAAAACATTCAGTACTTC; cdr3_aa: CASSPGTGKNIQYF